The present T cell receptor (beta chain) was sequenced within a study of T cells in Graves' hyperthyroidism and ophthalmopathy. TCR beta CDR3 regions were amplified from RNA. HTBI primers were employed in a first-round RT-PCR of the TCR CDR3. MiXCR was run by TCRdb on the multiplex PCR reads, yielding one entry per CDR3 protein. The table lists under 350,000 distinct CDR3 sequences, approximately 14% of them singletons. Only a few counts were recorded for this clonotype. Specimen: blood. The clonotype comes from a woman aged 40 to 50 with Graves' hyperthyroidism.

CDR3 DNA sequence: TGTGCCATCAGGACTGCCACCGCGGAGACCCAGTACTTC. It codes for CAIRTATAETQYF. The chain has TRBV10-3 and TRBJ2-5, with no clear D. Trimming took 6 bases from V and 5 from J, leaving 13 bases between them. This CDR3 has 13 residues. CDR1 is ENHRY, CDR2 SYGVKD, per germline.